A selection of T cell receptor beta chains follows, all from one sample in a study of regulatory T cells in long-lasting Graves disease. From the multiplex PCR reads, TCRdb called clonotypes with MiXCR, one entry per CDR3 protein. The sample lists hundreds of thousands of distinct CDR3 sequences; 13% were seen once. The sample also formed part of further work on T cells in Graves' hyperthyroidism and ophthalmopathy.

The sample in question was peripheral blood mononuclear cells (PBMCs), obtained at new diagnosis, from a patient treated with antithyroid drugs. These receptors were collected from a man aged 25-45 years with Graves disease. Both conserved end residues are part of each CDR3. The D gene is left open where the match is weak. Rows give clone size only sometimes, using once, few, many, or a class for an expanded clone.

V	size	D	J	CDR3	DNA
TRBV4-1	-	-	TRBJ1-1	CASSQGVQLNTEAFF	TGCGCCAGCAGCCAAGGGGTACAGCTGAACACTGAAGCTTTCTTT
TRBV29-1	-	-	TRBJ2-3	CSVEWLAPTDTQYF	TGCAGCGTTGAGTGGCTAGCCCCCACAGATACGCAGTATTTT
TRBV5-1	few	-	TRBJ1-1	CASTPRGRGNTEAFF	TGCGCCAGCACCCCTCGGGGCAGGGGGAACACTGAAGCTTTCTTT
TRBV12-3/TRBV12-4	few	-	TRBJ2-1	CASSFGDLRLF	TGTGCCAGCAGTTTCGGGGATTTGAGGCTCTTC
TRBV27	-	-	TRBJ1-2	CASSLSGRGSGYGYTF	TGTGCCAGCAGTTTATCGGGACGTGGGAGTGGGTATGGCTACACCTTC
TRBV5-1	many	-	TRBJ2-7	CASSQGIDYEQYF	TGCGCCAGCAGCCAGGGAATCGACTACGAGCAGTACTTC
TRBV19	many	TRBD1	TRBJ1-5	CATSTGGHQPQHF	TGTGCCACGTCGACAGGGGGCCATCAGCCCCAGCATTTT
TRBV11-3	-	TRBD2	TRBJ2-3	CASSLVAGRGGTDTQYF	TGTGCCAGCAGCTTAGTGGCCGGGAGGGGGGGCACAGATACGCAGTATTTT
TRBV29-1	few	TRBD2	TRBJ2-3	CSVILAGVSDTQYF	TGCAGCGTTATTCTAGCGGGAGTATCAGATACGCAGTATTTT
TRBV29-1	many	TRBD1	TRBJ1-5	CSVSTGQGQPQHF	TGCAGCGTTTCGACAGGGCAGGGGCAGCCCCAGCATTTT
TRBV4-2	-	TRBD2	TRBJ2-5	CASSQEGFVASGGGTQYF	TGTGCCAGCAGCCAAGAGGGTTTCGTTGCCTCGGGGGGGGGGACCCAGTACTTC
TRBV2	many	TRBD1	TRBJ1-1	CATSQGRWTEAFF	TGTGCCACCTCACAGGGGCGATGGACTGAAGCTTTCTTT
TRBV4-1	-	-	TRBJ2-4	CASSQVSGSKNIQYF	TGCGCCAGCAGCCAAGTCAGCGGCTCCAAAAACATTCAGTACTTC